This TCR beta chain is from a study of blood T cell repertoires in COVID-19. Per the authors' pipeline: Amplified reference gene primers provided the basis for estimating nucleated cell counts. Repertoires were generated with immunoSEQ multiplex PCR, while TCRdb's copy carries only in-frame clones and drops some. V and J calls and clone size are given by that table; D and trimming were obtained from the DNA. The sample contains roughly 170,000 clones, roughly nine tenths of which appear only once. Germline assignment: CDR1 SEHNR and CDR2 FQNEAQ (reference sequence). V shed 5 bases and J 0 bases; nucleotides not matched to a gene: 4. The CDR3 covers 15 residues.

V usage is TRBV7-9 and J usage is TRBJ2-1; 7 bases fit TRBD1. Sequencing input: peripheral blood. The clonotype originates from a man between 65 and 85 years old with active or convalescent COVID-19. The CDR3 sequence is CASSPRQGSYNEQFF. For the CDR3, the DNA is TGTGCCAGCAGCCCTCGACAGGGCTCCTACAATGAGCAGTTCTTC.